The T cell receptor beta chain under discussion was sequenced for a study of control samples from healthy donors and cancer patients. The length of the CDR3 is 15 residues. In germline, CDR1 is SGHTA, CDR2 FQGNSA. Trimming cost V 4 bases and J 2 bases; bases outside gene matches: 2. Libraries were prepared by immunoSEQ multiplex PCR; TCRdb keeps only in-frame clonotypes and omits some of them. The data contain 70,000 or so clones, around four fifths of them singletons. The specimen sequenced was PBMCs. The receptor comes from a woman aged 45-60 years with lung cancer. The V gene is TRBV7-2, the J gene TRBJ1-3; TRBD1 matches 10 bases. The CDR3 DNA sequence: TGTGCCAGCAGCTCCGGGACAGGGGCTGGAAACACCATATATTTT. Its translation: CASSSGTGAGNTIYF. Drawing the rest from reference TRBV7-2 and TRBJ1-3, the complete variable domain is GAGVSQSPSNKVTEKGKDVELRCDPISGHTALYWYRQSLGQGLEFLIYFQGNSAPDKSGLPSDRFSAERTGGSVSTLTIQRTQQEDSAVYLCASSSGTGAGNTIYFGEGSWLTVV.